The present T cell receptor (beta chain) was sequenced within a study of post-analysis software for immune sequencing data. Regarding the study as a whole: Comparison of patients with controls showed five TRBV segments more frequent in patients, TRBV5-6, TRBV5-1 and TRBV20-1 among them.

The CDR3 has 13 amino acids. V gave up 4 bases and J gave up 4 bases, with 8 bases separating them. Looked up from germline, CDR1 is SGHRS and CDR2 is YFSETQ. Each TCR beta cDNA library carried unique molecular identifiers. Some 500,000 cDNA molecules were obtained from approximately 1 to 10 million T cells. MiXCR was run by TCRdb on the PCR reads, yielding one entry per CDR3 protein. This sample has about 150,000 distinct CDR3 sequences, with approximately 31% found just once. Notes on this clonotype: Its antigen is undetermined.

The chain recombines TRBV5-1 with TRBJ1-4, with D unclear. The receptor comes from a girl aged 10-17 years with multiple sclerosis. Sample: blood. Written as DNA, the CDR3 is TGCGCCAGCAGCCCCGGCGTTAATGAAAAACTGTTTTTT. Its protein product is CASSPGVNEKLFF.